This T cell receptor beta chain was sequenced for a study of Ad26.COV2.S vaccination and SARS-CoV-2 variants. Study as a whole: Doses of Ad26.COV2.S were injected into muscle once or twice, 56 days apart. General observations from the study: Non-spike TCR breadth did not differ much between vaccine and placebo recipients. Vaccinees displayed broader spike-specific TCR repertoires than placebo recipients.

The table came from immunoSEQ multiplex PCR; TCRdb's copy has only in-frame clones and leaves some out. The table records 430,000 or so clones, about 91% of them present only once. Comment on this clone: Its target is unknown.

Described treatment: around 19 received Ad26.COV2.S at low or high dose, single or two shots; about 5 received placebo; per-sample allocation not given. Sampling occurred on day 63 after the first vaccine or placebo injection. The CDR3 contains 14 residues. J was trimmed by 7 bases and V by 3 bases; bases with no gene match: 7. The germline CDR1 and CDR2 sequences are SGHRS and YFSETQ. The sample in question was peripheral blood, obtained in a trial of Ad26.COV2.S vaccine versus placebo. The chain joins TRBV5-1 to TRBJ1-1, with 9 bases lining up with TRBD1. The clonotype originates from a person aged 18-65 years who received the Ad26.COV2.S COVID-19 vaccine or a placebo. CDR3 loop: CASSSGQGWDEAFF. As DNA, the CDR3 is TGCGCCAGCAGCTCGGGACAGGGATGGGATGAAGCTTTCTTT.